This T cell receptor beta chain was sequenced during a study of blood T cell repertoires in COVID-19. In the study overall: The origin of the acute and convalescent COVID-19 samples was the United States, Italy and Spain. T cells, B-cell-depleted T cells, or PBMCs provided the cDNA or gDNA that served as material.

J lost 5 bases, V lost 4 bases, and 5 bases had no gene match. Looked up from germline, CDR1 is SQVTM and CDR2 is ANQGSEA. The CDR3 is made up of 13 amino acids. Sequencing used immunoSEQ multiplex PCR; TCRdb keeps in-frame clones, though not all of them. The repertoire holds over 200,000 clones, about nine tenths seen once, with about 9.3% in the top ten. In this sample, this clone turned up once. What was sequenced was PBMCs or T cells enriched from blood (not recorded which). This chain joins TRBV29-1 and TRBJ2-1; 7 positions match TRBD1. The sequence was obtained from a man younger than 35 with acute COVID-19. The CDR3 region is CSVGDSFNNEQFF. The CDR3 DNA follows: TGCAGCGTTGGGGACAGCTTTAACAATGAGCAGTTCTTC.